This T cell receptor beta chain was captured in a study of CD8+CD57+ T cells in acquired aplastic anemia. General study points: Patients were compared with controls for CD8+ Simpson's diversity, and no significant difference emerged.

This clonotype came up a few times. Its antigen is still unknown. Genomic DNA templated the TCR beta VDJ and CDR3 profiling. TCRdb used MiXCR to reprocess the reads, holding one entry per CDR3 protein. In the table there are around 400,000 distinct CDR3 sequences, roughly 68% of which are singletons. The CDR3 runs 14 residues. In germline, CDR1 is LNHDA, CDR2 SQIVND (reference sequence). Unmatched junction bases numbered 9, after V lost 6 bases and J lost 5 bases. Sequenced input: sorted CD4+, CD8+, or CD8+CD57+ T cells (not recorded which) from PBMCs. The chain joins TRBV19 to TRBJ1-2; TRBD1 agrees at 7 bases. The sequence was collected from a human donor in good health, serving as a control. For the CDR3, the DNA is TGTGCCAGTAGGGCGAGTCACAGGGGTTATGGCTACACCTTC. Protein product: CASRASHRGYGYTF.